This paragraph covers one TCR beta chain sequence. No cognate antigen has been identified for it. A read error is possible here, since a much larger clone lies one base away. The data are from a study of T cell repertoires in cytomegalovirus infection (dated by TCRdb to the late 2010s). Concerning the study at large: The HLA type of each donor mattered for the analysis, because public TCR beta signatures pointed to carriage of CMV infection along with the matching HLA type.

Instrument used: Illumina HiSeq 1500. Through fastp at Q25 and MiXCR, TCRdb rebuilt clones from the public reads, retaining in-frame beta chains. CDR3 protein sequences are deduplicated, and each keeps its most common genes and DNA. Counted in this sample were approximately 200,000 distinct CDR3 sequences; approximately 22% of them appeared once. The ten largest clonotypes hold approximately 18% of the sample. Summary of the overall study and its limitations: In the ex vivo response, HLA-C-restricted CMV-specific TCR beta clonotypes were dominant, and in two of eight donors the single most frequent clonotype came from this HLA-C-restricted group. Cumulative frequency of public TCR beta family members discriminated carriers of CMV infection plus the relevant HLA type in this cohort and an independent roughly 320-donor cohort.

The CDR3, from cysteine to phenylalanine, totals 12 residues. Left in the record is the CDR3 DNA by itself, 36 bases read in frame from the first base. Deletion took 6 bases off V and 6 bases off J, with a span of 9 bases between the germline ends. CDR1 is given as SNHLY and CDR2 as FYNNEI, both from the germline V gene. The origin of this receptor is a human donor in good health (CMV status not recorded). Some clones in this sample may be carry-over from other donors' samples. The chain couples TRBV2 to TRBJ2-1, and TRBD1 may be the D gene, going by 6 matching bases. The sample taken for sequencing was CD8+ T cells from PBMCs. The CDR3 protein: CASRIQGNEQFF. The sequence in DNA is TGTGCCAGCAGGATACAGGGCAATGAGCAGTTCTTC.